These 7 T cell receptor beta chains were all obtained from the same sample, sequenced in a study of blood T cell repertoires in COVID-19 (dated by TCRdb to the early 2020s). The library was produced with the immunoSEQ multiplex PCR assay. The table comes from immuneACCESS by way of TCRdb, which keeps in-frame sequences with V and J called. Part of the clones is missing from these tables; in studies checked, under half for an unresolved V gene and the rest for unknown reasons. Within this sample are tens of thousands of clones, with just under 85% of them counted one time only. The ten largest make up roughly 4% of the sample. The specimen was peripheral blood. The receptors come from a man aged 55 to 70 with acute or convalescent COVID-19.

This clone was counted once. The chain has TRBV18 and TRBJ2-7, with D possibly matching TRBD1 (5 bases). This CDR3 spans 13 amino acids. V was cut by 2 bases and J by 5 bases, with 10 bases left in between. CDR1 is KGHSH and CDR2 is LQKENI in the germline V gene. CDR3 residues: CASSPAGSNEQYF. CDR3 bases: TGTGCCAGCTCACCAGCAGGGTCCAACGAGCAGTACTTC.

V is TRBV10-3 and J is TRBJ2-1; 11 nucleotides agree with TRBD2. CDR3 size: 12 residues. The junction had 2 bases not matched to a gene; V was cut back by 7 bases and J by 9 bases. Germline V gives CDR1 ENHRY, CDR2 SYGVKD. The CDR3 is CAIITSGGEQFF. CDR3 nucleotides: TGTGCCATCATAACTAGCGGGGGTGAGCAGTTCTTC.

This sequence joins TRBV5-1 and TRBJ2-7, with 7 bases matching TRBD1. Trimming at V came to 4 bases and at J to 4 bases, leaving 11 bases not matched to a gene. There are 15 residues in the CDR3. Germline CDR1 and CDR2: SGHRS and YFSETQ. In DNA form, the CDR3 reads TGCGCCAGCAGCCGTGCCCCGGGACAGACATACGAGCAGTACTTC. Its protein is CASSRAPGQTYEQYF.

CDR3 coding DNA: TGCGCCAGCGAAGAGGGGACTTACACCGGGGAGCTGTTTTTT. Amino acids: CASEEGTYTGELFF. J is TRBJ2-2 and V is TRBV5-1; D is perhaps TRBD2 (6 bases). The CDR3 has 14 residues. The V gene's germline CDR1 is SGHRS and CDR2 YFSETQ. Trimming pared 7 bases from V and 3 bases from J, leaving 13 bases between.

DNA for the CDR3: TGCGCCAGCAGCTTGTTAGATACTAACTATGGCTACACCTTC. As protein: CASSLLDTNYGYTF. The rearrangement joins TRBV5-1 to TRBJ1-2; no definite D call. This CDR3 comprises 14 residues. The germline V gene encodes CDR1 SGHRS and CDR2 YFSETQ. V was shortened by 1 base and J by 0 bases, with 7 bases between the two germline ends.

The rearrangement uses TRBV6-5 and TRBJ1-5, with unresolved D. CDR1 is MNHEY and CDR2 is SVGAGI in the germline V gene. There are 15 residues in the CDR3. Trimming took off 4 bases at V and 5 bases at J, with 15 bases between the two ends. CDR3 DNA: TGTGCCAGCAGTTTATCGGGATTCGCAGATCAGCCCCAGCATTTT. It yields the protein CASSLSGFADQPQHF.

The chain links TRBV30 to TRBJ2-5; D is possibly TRBD2 (7 bases). V lost 2 bases and J lost 5, with 15 bases in between. CDR1 is GTSNPN and CDR2 is SVGIG in the germline V gene (reference sequence). The CDR3 is 14 residues long. The CDR3 sequence: CAWSLRGGQETQYF. The CDR3 DNA is TGTGCCTGGAGTCTTAGGGGGGGGCAGGAGACCCAGTACTTC. Filled out from reference TRBV30 and TRBJ2-5, the complete variable domain reads SQTIHQWPATLVQPVGSPLSLECTVEGTSNPNLYWYRQAAGRGLQLLFYSVGIGQISSEVPQNLSASRPQDRQFILSSKKLLLSDSGFYLCAWSLRGGQETQYFGPGTRLLVL.